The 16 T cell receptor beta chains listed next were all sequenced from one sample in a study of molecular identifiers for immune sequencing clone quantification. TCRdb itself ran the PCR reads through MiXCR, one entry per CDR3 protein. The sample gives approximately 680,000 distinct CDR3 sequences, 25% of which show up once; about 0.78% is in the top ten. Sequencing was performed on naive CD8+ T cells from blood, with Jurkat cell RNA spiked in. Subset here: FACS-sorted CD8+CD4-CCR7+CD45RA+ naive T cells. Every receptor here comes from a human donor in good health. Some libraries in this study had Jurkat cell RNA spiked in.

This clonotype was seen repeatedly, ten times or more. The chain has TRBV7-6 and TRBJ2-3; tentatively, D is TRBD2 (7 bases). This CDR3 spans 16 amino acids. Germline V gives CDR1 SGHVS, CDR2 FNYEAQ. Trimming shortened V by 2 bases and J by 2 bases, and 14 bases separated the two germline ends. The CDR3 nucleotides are TGTGCCAGCAGCTTATGGGGGGGCCGACACACAGATACGCAGTATTTT. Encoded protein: CASSLWGGRHTDTQYF.

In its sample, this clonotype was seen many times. The CDR3 protein is CASSLLGGARLTGELFF. CDR3 coding DNA: TGTGCCAGCAGCTTGTTAGGTGGCGCCCGGTTGACCGGGGAGCTGTTTTTT. The rearrangement joins TRBV5-5 to TRBJ2-2; no definite D call. The CDR3 runs 17 residues. CDR1 and CDR2 from the germline V gene are SGHKS and YYEKEE (reference sequence). V lost 1 base, J lost 5 bases, and 18 bases lay in between.

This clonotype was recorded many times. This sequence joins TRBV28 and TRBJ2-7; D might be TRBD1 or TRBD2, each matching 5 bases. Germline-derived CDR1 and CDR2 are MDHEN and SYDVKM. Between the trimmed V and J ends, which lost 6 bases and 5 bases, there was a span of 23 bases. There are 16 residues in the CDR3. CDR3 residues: CASSRLETGRWDEQYF. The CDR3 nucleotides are TGTGCCAGCAGCCGGCTCGAAACGGGACGGTGGGACGAGCAGTACTTC.

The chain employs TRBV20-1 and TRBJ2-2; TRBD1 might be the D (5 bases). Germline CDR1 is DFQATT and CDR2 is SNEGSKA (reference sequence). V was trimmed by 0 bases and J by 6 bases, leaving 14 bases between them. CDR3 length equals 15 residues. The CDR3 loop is CSARDLGLGSGELFF. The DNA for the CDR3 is TGCAGTGCTAGAGATTTGGGGCTGGGTTCCGGGGAGCTGTTTTTT.

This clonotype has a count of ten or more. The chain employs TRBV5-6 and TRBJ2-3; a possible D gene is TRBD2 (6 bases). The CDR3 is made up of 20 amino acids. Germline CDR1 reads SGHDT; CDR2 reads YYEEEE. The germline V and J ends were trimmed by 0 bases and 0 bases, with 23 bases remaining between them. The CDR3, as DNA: TGTGCCAGCAGCTTGGTTTCTGAGGCGGGGCCTCCCGGTAGCACAGATACGCAGTATTTT. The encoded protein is CASSLVSEAGPPGSTDTQYF. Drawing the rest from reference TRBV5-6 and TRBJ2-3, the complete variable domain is DAGVTQSPTHLIKTRGQQVTLRCSPKSGHDTVSWYQQALGQGPQFIFQYYEEEERQRGNFPDRFSGHQFPNYSSELNVNALLLGDSALYLCASSLVSEAGPPGSTDTQYFGPGTRLTVL.

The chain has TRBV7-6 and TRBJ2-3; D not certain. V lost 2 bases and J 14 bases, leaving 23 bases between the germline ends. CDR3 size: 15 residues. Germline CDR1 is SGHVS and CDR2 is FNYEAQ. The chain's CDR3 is CASSLPLGATGARYF. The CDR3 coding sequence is TGTGCCAGCAGCTTACCATTGGGTGCCACGGGTGCGCGGTATTTT.

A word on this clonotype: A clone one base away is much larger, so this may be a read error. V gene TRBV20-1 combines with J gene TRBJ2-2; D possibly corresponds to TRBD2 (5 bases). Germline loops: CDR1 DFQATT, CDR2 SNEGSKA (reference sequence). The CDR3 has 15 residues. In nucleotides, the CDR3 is TGCAGTGCTAGAGTGATCAGCTCGAACACCGGGAAGCTGTTTTTT. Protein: CSARVISSNTGKLFF.

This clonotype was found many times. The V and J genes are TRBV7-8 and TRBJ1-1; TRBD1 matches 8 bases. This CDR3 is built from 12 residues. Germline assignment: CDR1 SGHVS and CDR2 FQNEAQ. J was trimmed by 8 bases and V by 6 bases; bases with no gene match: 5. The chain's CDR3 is CASRAGGEEAFF. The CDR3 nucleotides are TGTGCCAGCAGAGCAGGGGGCGAGGAAGCTTTCTTT. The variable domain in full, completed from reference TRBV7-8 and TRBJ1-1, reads GAGVSQSPRYKVAKRGQDVALRCDPISGHVSLFWYQQALGQGPEFLTYFQNEAQLDKSGLPSDRFFAERPEGSVSTLKIQRTQQEDSAVYLCASRAGGEEAFFGQGTRLTVV.

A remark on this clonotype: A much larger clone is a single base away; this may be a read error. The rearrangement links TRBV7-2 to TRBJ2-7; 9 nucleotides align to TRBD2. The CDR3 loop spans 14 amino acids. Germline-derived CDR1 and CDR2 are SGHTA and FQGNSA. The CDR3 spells CASSLVGLAGEHYF. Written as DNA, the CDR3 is TGTGCCAGCAGCTTAGTGGGACTAGCAGGAGAGCACTACTTC.

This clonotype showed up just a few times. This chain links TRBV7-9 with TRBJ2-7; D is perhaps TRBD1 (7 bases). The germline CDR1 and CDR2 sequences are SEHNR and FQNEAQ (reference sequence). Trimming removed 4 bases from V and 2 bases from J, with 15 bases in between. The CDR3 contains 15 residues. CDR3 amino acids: CASSSYTGEAYEQYF. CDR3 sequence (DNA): TGTGCCAGCAGCTCATATACAGGGGAGGCCTACGAGCAGTACTTC.

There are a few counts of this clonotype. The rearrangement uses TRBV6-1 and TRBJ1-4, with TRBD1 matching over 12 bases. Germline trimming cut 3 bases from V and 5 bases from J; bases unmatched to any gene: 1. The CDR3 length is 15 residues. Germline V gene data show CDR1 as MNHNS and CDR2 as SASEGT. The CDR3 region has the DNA TGTGCCAGCAGTGAGGGACAGGGGGCGAATGAAAAACTGTTTTTT. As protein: CASSEGQGANEKLFF.

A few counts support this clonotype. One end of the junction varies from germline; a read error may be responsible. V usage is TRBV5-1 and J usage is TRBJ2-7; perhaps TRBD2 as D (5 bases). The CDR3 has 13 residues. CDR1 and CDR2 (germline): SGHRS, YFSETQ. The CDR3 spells CASRRMEDYEQSF. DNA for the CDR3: TGCGCCAGCAGACGTATGGAAGACTACGAGCAGTCCTTC.

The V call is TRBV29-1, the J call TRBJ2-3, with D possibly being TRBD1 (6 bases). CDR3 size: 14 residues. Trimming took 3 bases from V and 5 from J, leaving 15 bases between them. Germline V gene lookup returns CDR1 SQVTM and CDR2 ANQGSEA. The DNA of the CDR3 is TGCAGCGTTGATAAGGAACAGGGCATAGATACGCAGTATTTT. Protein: CSVDKEQGIDTQYF.

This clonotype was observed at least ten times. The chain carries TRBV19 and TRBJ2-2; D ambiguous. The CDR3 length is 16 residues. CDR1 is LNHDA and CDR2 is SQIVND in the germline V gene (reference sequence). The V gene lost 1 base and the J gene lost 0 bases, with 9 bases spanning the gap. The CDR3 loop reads CASSIGTRANTGELFF. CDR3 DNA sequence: TGTGCCAGTAGTATAGGGACGCGCGCGAACACCGGGGAGCTGTTTTTT.

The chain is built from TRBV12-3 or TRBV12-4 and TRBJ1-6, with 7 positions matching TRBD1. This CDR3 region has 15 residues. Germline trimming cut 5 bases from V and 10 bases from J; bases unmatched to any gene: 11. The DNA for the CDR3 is TGTGCCAGCAGTCTGACAGGGCATAGCGGGTCACCCCTCCACTTT. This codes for CASSLTGHSGSPLHF.

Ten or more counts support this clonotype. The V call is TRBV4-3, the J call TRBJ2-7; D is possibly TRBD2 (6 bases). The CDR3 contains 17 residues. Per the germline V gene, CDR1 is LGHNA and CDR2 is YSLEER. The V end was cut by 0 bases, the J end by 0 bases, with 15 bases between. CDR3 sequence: CASSQDFGGVLSYEQYF. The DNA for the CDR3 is TGCGCCAGCAGCCAAGATTTCGGCGGGGTACTCTCCTACGAGCAGTACTTC.